Sequencing of this T cell receptor (beta chain) was carried out in a study of cytomegalovirus exposure and HLA in healthy donors (dated by TCRdb to 2016 to 2017). Regarding the research as a whole: According to an earlier analysis of 550 to 700 of the donors, about 190 million T cells yielded some 110 million unique TCR beta sequences and approximately 300 Gb of sequence data. The study used immunosequencing to profile the T cell repertoires of 666 subjects and linked those repertoires to cytomegalovirus serostatus. To decide whether each TCR beta V gene segment behaved as functional or pseudogenic, an earlier analysis of approximately 600 of the donors relied on high-throughput TCR beta sequencing. A later analysis re-analyzed previously published TCR beta repertoires from 550 to 700 donors and added high-resolution HLA genotyping to study TCR occurrence patterns. Approximately 300 gigabases of sequencing data and around 85 million unique TCR sequences made up an early release that covered approximately 650 HLA-typed donors. Among the roughly 380 genotyped donors, approximately 81% belonged to the genetic ancestry cluster associated with self-reported Caucasian donors. Both class I and class II loci were covered by HLA typing, at four-digit resolution. Alongside the repertoire data, information on donor age, sex, ethnicity and CMV serostatus was compiled. Four to six DR-DQ haplotypes were handled as single units for association and clustering, since linkage in the cohort was strong. Typing coverage varied by locus: roughly 629-640 donors for A, B, C, DRB1 and DQB1; approximately 500 for DQA1; about 600 for DPA1; approximately 490 for DPB1. High-throughput TCR immunosequencing, statistical association of individual TCRs with disease status, and machine learning were combined to predict cytomegalovirus infection status. Every repertoire in the discovery cohort had been generated on one and the same sequencing platform. The study aimed to test whether cataloging public T cell receptors could reveal signatures of past pathogen exposure. Rather than using new phenotypic data, the later analysis identified candidate immune exposures from TCR beta sequences and from how often those sequences occurred across donors. Along with the 666-subject first cohort, a separate validation cohort of over 90 different subjects was used. On average, 235,054 unique TCR beta nucleotide sequences were sequenced per donor among several hundred genotyped donors of the cohort, with roughly 18% of those sequences being non-productive. A later genetic analysis used genome-wide SNP genotypes for about 65% of the roughly 670 donors, treating that subset as a discovery cohort.

The library relied on the immunoSEQ multiplex PCR assay. The multiplex PCR relied on a mix of 60 forward primers for TCR Vbeta segments and 13 reverse primers for TCR Jbeta segments. The CDR3 region of rearranged TCR beta genes was amplified from genomic DNA by a multiplex PCR assay. Amplified TCR beta libraries were sequenced as 87-base-pair reads on the Illumina HiSeq System. In the source study's methods: Across the 670 or so repertoires, a later analysis counted tens of millions of unique TCR beta chains, around 11 million of which were shared by at least two donors. To remove PCR and sequencing errors, raw reads were error-corrected and collapsed into unique sequences using a nearest-neighbor algorithm that merged closely related sequences. To assign V, D and J gene segments, CDR3 sequences were aligned to IMGT reference sequences. For a sequence to be retained, at least a six-nucleotide match to both a V gene segment and a J gene segment was required. A rearrangement counted as productive if the CDR3 had no stop codons and remained in frame with V and J, and every other rearrangement counted as non-productive. Following IMGT convention, CDR3 was defined as the stretch from the second conserved V-encoded cysteine up to the conserved J-encoded phenylalanine. Sequences without an unambiguous match to a single V gene segment were excluded from the earlier analysis of several hundred of the donors. An earlier analysis of about 600 of the donors called V segments functional above 56.7% productive rearrangements and segregating when the between-donor standard deviation exceeded 5%. To diagnose cytomegalovirus status from the catalog of TCR beta chain sequences, a statistical classification framework was built. In a later analysis, TCR nucleotide sequences were compared against IMGT/GENE-DB human TR gene sequences so that V and J genes could be assigned. Using the TCRdist pipeline, a later analysis assigned CDR3 sequences along with most-parsimonious VDJ recombination scenarios. A later analysis defined each TCR beta chain by its CDR3 amino acid sequence plus V-gene family, and excluded reads lacking a unique V-gene family. To address suspected cross-contamination and a sequencing artifact, a later analysis removed several hundred highly shared, low-generation-probability nucleotide sequences. For each public chain, a later analysis derived a clonal expansion index from normalized ranks of inferred template counts within each repertoire. In a later analysis, generation probabilities were computed using a VDJ recombination model fitted to out-of-frame rearrangements, and the results were checked against IGoR. In a later analysis, TCR-TCR, TCR-HLA and TCR-CMV co-occurrence was scored with hypergeometric tests, and a repertoire-size bias correction was applied to TCR pairs. To estimate false discovery rates, a later analysis permuted the HLA or CMV assignments 20 times. In a later analysis, co-occurring TCRs were grouped with DBSCAN, and TCRdist sequence similarity was added when clustering was performed within HLA-allele-positive subsets. Co-occurrence clustering excluded repertoires with fewer than 30,000 or more than 120,000 public chains, plus five with anomalous nucleotide sharing. The table comes from immuneACCESS by way of TCRdb, which keeps in-frame sequences with V and J called. Part of the clones is missing from these tables; in studies checked, under half for an unresolved V gene and the rest for unknown reasons. The DNA gave D and trimming, while V, J and clone size come from that table. The sample table records 150,000 to 200,000 clones; about 81% of these occur just once. The leading ten clones occupy more than 1.5% of the sample.

The cohort comprised around 690 healthy bone marrow donors. Cohort members were all nominally healthy when sampled, although unrecorded immune exposures were likely present. The donor was CMV seronegative and belonged to the group of 352 seronegative cohort members. Each donor provided a peripheral blood sample, and peripheral blood mononuclear cells were used for TCR beta sequencing. The Qiagen DNeasy Blood Extraction Kit was used to extract genomic DNA from the blood cell samples. The full study reports these points: A later analysis associated 17,000 or so TCR beta sequences with specific HLA alleles at a false discovery rate of 0.05. According to a later genetic analysis, donors in an Asian-associated ancestry cluster had fewer N-insertions in productive TCRs than the approximately 700-donor mean. Roughly uniform sequencing depth across donors was assumed in presence/absence analyses, although this assumption may not hold. While some public TCRs were present in many individuals, most TCR sequences turned up only very rarely across donors. In an earlier analysis of fewer than 700 of the donors, most TCR beta V segments appeared in productive rearrangements about 87% or about 30% of the time, broadly matching IMGT annotations. According to a later analysis, TCR association rates differed among HLA loci, with DRB1 alleles showing the most associated TCRs and HLA-C alleles showing the fewest. In a later analysis, several top co-occurrence clusters were reported to appear linked to parvovirus B19, influenza, CMV and Epstein-Barr virus. Three of the identified cytomegalovirus-associated TCR beta chains were confirmed in vitro to be specific for cytomegalovirus antigens. A cluster of highly shared sequence variants was judged likely to represent a technical artifact of the sequencing pipeline. Only TCR beta chains were sequenced in this cohort, and the absence of alpha or paired-chain data limited detectable features. The authors suggested that the approach could potentially be extended to other disease states and immunological phenotypes. In a later analysis, HLA-associated TCR beta chains were found to be more clonally expanded and to have lower generation probabilities than equally common non-associated chains. CMV serostatus was the only immune exposure information available for the cohort. Correlated functional status among segregating V segments might reflect linkage disequilibrium, but an unknown experimental factor could not be ruled out. A further reported finding was that TCR beta sequences accurately predicted the HLA-A and HLA-B alleles for most subjects in the first cohort. A total of 164 TCR beta chains were listed by the study as associated with cytomegalovirus. In a later analysis, most CMV-associated TCR beta chains were found to appear HLA-restricted, with HLA associations seemingly driven largely by CMV exposure. Some IMGT-functional V segments, including TRBV6-2 and TRBV6-3, could not be distinguished by the 87-base-pair reads and were therefore excluded. Strong co-occurrence of HLA alleles, especially DR and DQ, made assigning TCR associations to individual alleles difficult. Because counts were too low, seventeen rarely observed V segments, including chromosome 9 orphons, were left out of the earlier analysis of roughly 600 of the donors. V-gene and J-gene trimming of TCR beta chains was associated with a missense DCLRE1C variant in a later genetic analysis, and the association was replicated in an independent cohort. Cytomegalovirus status was reported to be diagnosed by the classifier with high specificity and sensitivity in both the original and validation cohorts. Because some donors lacked HLA typing at each locus, the association tests relied only on the typed subset.

For this clone: The target of this receptor is not known. No base qualities exist here, and no much larger clone lies one base off it.

The CDR3 holds 17 amino acids from the cysteine to the phenylalanine. Kept here is only the CDR3 DNA, which spans 51 bases and is read in frame from base 1. For CDR1 and CDR2, the germline V gene lists SGHRS and YFSETQ. At the junction V is shortened by 0 bases and J by 4 bases, with 17 bases in between. This receptor was identified in a man younger than 35 in good health and CMV-seronegative. Sequencing used PBMCs. The chain is assembled from TRBV5-1 and TRBJ1-5; the D segment could be TRBD1, given 6 matching bases. The DNA sequence follows: TGCGCCAGCAGCTTGGTGTCCCCCGAGGGGGATAATCAGCCCCAGCATTTT. Its coded protein is CASSLVSPEGDNQPQHF.